This T cell receptor (beta chain) was identified in a study of blood T cells in healthy people across ages. The use of a sample-barcoded 5' primer and a J-beta primer mix characterized a second PCR of roughly 6 to 11 cycles. TCRdb redid the calling of the 5' RACE reads with MiXCR, one entry per CDR3 protein. The repertoire includes about 1.4 million distinct CDR3 sequences, around 59% of them detected once, and 6.5% to 8% sits in the top ten. The length of the CDR3 is 13 residues. CDR1 is DFQATT, CDR2 SNEGSKA, per germline (reference sequence). The V end lost 6 bases, the J end lost 0 bases, and 12 bases lay between the germline ends. Regarding the study as a whole: Age advanced and TCR beta diversity per million T cells fell, roughly linearly.

This clonotype was counted only a few times. Antigen: not known. The V gene is TRBV20-1, the J gene TRBJ2-7; tentatively, D is TRBD1 (6 bases). Sequencing was done on a sample of blood. The sequence came from a man aged 18 to 30 in good health. The CDR3 is CSAIQGTSYEQYF. CDR3 bases: TGCAGTGCAATACAGGGAACCTCCTACGAGCAGTACTTC.